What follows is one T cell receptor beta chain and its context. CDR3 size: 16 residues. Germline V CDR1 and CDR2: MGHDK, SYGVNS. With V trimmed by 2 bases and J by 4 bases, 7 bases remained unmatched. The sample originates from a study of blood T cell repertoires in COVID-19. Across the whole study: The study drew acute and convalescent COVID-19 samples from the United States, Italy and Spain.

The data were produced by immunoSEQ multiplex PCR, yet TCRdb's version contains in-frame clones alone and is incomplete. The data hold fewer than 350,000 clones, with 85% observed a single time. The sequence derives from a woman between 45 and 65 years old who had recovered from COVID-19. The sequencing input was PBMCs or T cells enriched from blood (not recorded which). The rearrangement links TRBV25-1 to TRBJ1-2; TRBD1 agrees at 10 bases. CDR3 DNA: TGTGCCAGCAGTGAACTCGGGACAGGGGTGGGCTATGGCTACACCTTC. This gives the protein CASSELGTGVGYGYTF.